Presented here are 8 T cell receptor beta chains from one specimen sequenced in a study of blood T cell repertoires in COVID-19. Clones were sequenced by immunoSEQ multiplex PCR, and TCRdb holds only the in-frame ones, with some missing. The table includes more than 85,000 clones, roughly 91% detected once. The source material was peripheral blood. These receptors were obtained from a woman in her forties or fifties with acute or convalescent COVID-19.

The chain uses TRBV18 and TRBJ2-2; D ambiguous. The germline V gene encodes CDR1 KGHSH and CDR2 LQKENI. This CDR3 contains 12 residues. V lost 3 bases to trimming and J lost 6 bases, with 5 bases between them. CDR3 amino acids: CASSPQAGELFF. CDR3 nucleotides: TGTGCCAGCTCACCTCAGGCCGGGGAGCTGTTTTTT.

V is TRBV18 and J is TRBJ2-1; D is ambiguous. V dropped 6 bases and J dropped 1 base, with 28 bases sitting between them. Germline V gives CDR1 KGHSH, CDR2 LQKENI. CDR3 size: 20 residues. The CDR3 DNA sequence: TGTGCCAGCTCCCACCAGAAGAATGGGTATGGCGGTCTTTCCTACAATGAGCAGTTCTTC. Amino acid sequence: CASSHQKNGYGGLSYNEQFF.

The chain combines TRBV29-1 with TRBJ2-2, with a weak D call TRBD1 (6 bases). Trimming took 5 bases from V and 6 from J, leaving 13 bases between them. This CDR3 comprises 13 residues. Germline CDR1 reads SQVTM; CDR2 reads ANQGSEA. The CDR3 protein is CSVRVGAAGELFF. Here the CDR3 DNA reads TGCAGCGTTAGGGTGGGGGCAGCCGGGGAGCTGTTTTTT.

The chain uses TRBV7-6 and TRBJ2-7; no clear D gene. Trimming removed 1 base from V and 0 bases from J, with 10 bases in between. This CDR3 is built from 15 residues. Germline values: CDR1 SGHVS, CDR2 FNYEAQ. The CDR3 coding sequence is TGTGCCAGCAGCTTAGGCTCCACTGGCTCCTACGAGCAGTACTTC. It specifies CASSLGSTGSYEQYF. Full variable domain (outside the CDR3, taken from reference TRBV7-6 and TRBJ2-7): GAGVSQSPRYKVTKRGQDVALRCDPISGHVSLYWYRQALGQGPEFLTYFNYEAQQDKSGLPNDRFSAERPEGSISTLTIQRTEQRDSAMYRCASSLGSTGSYEQYFGPGTRLTVT.

This clone has a single count. The chain employs TRBV9 and TRBJ2-3, with 8 bases identical to TRBD2. The germline V gene has CDR1 SGDLS and CDR2 YYNGEE. CDR3 size: 15 residues. V was clipped by 3 bases and J by 1 base; unmatched bases: 4. The CDR3 is CASSARAGGTDTQYF. CDR3 in DNA: TGTGCCAGCAGCGCGAGAGCGGGAGGCACAGATACGCAGTATTTT.

The chain recombines TRBV5-1 with TRBJ1-2; D unresolved. V was cut by 4 bases and J by 8 bases, with 15 bases left in between. The germline gives CDR1 SGHRS, CDR2 YFSETQ. CDR3 length: 13 residues. DNA of the CDR3: TGCGCCAGCAGCATAAAGGGAGGCAACGGCTACACCTTC. This sequence encodes CASSIKGGNGYTF. Based on the CDR3 plus reference TRBV5-1 and TRBJ1-2, the full variable domain is KAGVTQTPRYLIKTRGQQVTLSCSPISGHRSVSWYQQTPGQGLQFLFEYFSETQRNKGNFPGRFSGRQFSNSRSEMNVSTLELGDSALYLCASSIKGGNGYTFGSGTRLTVV.

This chain links TRBV10-3 with TRBJ2-3; TRBD2 matches at 16 bases. Germline V lookup: CDR1 ENHRY, CDR2 SYGVKD. Trimming at V came to 5 bases and at J to 4 bases, leaving 18 bases not matched to a gene. This CDR3 comprises 21 residues. The CDR3 reads CAISRVPGLAGGTQGPDTQYF. CDR3 DNA sequence: TGTGCCATCAGTAGAGTCCCGGGACTAGCGGGAGGGACCCAAGGGCCAGATACGCAGTATTTT.

V gene TRBV5-1 combines with J gene TRBJ1-1, with TRBD1 as a possible D gene (6 bases). The CDR3 covers 13 residues. The germline CDR1 and CDR2 sequences are SGHRS and YFSETQ. Trimming took off 2 bases at V and 4 bases at J, with 9 bases between the two ends. Here the CDR3 DNA reads TGCGCCAGCAGCTTTCAGGGGTTCACTGAAGCTTTCTTT. This codes for CASSFQGFTEAFF.